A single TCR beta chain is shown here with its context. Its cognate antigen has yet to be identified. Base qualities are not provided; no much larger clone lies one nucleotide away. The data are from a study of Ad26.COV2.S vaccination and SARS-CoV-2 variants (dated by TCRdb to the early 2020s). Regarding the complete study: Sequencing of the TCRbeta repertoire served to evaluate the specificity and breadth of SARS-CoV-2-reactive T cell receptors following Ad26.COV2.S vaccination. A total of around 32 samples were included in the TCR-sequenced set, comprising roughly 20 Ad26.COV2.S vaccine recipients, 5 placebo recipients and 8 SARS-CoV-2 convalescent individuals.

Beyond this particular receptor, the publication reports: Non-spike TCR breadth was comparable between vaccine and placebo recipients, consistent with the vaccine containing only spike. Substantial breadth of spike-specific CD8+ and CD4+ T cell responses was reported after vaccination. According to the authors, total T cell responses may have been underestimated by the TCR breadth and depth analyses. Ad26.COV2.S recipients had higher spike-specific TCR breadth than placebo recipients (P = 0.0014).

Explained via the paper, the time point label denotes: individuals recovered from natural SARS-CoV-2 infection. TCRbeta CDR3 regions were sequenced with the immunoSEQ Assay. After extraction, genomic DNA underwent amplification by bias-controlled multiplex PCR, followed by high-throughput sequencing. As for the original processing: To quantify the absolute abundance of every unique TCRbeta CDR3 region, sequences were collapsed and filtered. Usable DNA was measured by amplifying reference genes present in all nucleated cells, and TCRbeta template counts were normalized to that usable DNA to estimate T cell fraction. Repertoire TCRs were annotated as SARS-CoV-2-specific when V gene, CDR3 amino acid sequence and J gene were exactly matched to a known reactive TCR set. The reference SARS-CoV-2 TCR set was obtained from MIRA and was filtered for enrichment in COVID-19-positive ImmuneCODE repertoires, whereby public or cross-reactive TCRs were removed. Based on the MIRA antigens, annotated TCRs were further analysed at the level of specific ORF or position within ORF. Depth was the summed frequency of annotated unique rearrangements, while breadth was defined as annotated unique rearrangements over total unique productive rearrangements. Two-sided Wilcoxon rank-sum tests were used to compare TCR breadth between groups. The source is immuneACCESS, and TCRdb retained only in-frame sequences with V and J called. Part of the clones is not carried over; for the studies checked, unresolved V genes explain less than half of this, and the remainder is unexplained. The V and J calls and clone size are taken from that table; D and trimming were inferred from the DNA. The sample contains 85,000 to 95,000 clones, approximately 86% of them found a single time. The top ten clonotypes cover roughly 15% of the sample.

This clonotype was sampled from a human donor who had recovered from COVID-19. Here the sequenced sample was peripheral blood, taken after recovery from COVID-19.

The bases read TGTGCCAGCAGCTGGAAGGCGGGCAATCAGCCCCAGCATTTT. It specifies CASSWKAGNQPQHF. This receptor chain uses TRBV6-5 and TRBJ1-5; a confident D gene designation cannot be given. Trimming removed 6 bases from V and 2 bases from J, leaving 11 bases between the germline ends. The CDR3, cysteine through phenylalanine, is 14 amino acids long. Only CDR3 DNA remains: 42 bases, in frame from the first base. CDR1 is given as MNHEY and CDR2 as SVGAGI, both from the germline V gene.